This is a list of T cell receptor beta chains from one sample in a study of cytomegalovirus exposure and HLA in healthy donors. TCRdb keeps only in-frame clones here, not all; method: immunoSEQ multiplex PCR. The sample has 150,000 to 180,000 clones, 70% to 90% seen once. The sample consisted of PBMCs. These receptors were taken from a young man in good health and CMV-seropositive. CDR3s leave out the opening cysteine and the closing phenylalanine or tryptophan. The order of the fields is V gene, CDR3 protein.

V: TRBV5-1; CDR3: ASSLDARPSGEETQY
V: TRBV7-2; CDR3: ASRPEAGPYEQY
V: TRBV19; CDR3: ASSIWGVTGELF
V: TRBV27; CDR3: ASSLSTGMTEAF
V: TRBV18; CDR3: ASSPQGANSGANVLT
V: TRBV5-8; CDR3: ASSPGRDRAADTQY
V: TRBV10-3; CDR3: AISEAGTEAF
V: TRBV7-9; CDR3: ASSLGQGSHEQF
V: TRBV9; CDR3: ASSVGTGGPYEQY
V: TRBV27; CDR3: ASSFGGDEQF
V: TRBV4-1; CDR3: ASSQGSGSYEQY
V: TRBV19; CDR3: ASSLQVNYEQY
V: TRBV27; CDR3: ASKEPGGPDTQY
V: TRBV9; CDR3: ASSHDSELRGLF
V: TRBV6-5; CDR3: ASSYSGSTYGYT
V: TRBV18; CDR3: ASSPTGGYNSPLH
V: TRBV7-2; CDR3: ASSLIGTGAYGYT